The present T cell receptor (beta chain) was sequenced within a study of cytomegalovirus exposure and HLA in healthy donors. On the study more broadly: Later analysis reported that the approximately 120 validation repertoires shared the platform of the 650 to 700 first-cohort repertoires.

Assay used: immunoSEQ multiplex PCR; TCRdb lists only in-frame clones, some missing. This sample has 110,000 to 150,000 clones; roughly 93% occur once, and the top ten carry over 1.5%. This clone was counted once. The antigen remains undetermined. The CDR3 length is 15 residues. Trimming cost V 4 bases and J 2 bases; bases outside gene matches: 5. Germline V gene data show CDR1 as LGHNA and CDR2 as YNFKEQ. General study findings and limits: The study put 160 or so TCR beta chains on its list as cytomegalovirus-associated. Confirmation in vitro established that three CMV-associated chains were specific for CMV antigens.

This TCR came from a man between 18 and 35 years old in good health and CMV-seropositive. Specimen: PBMCs. The J gene is TRBJ2-7, the V gene TRBV4-2; 10 bases are a match to TRBD2. CDR3: CASSPGTSEPYEQYF. The CDR3 region has the DNA TGTGCCAGCAGCCCAGGGACTAGCGAGCCCTACGAGCAGTACTTC.